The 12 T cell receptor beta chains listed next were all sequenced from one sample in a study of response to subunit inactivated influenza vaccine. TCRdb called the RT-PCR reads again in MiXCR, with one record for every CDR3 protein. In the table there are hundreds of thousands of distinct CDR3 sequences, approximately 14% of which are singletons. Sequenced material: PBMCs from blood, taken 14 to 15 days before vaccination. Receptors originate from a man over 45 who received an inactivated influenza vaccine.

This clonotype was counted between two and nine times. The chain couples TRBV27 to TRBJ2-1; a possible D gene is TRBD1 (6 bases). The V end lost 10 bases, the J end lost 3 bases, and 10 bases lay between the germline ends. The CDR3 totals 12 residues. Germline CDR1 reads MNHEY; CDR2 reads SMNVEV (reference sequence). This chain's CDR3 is CATRTDYNEQFF. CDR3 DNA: TGTGCCACCCGGACAGACTACAATGAGCAGTTCTTC.

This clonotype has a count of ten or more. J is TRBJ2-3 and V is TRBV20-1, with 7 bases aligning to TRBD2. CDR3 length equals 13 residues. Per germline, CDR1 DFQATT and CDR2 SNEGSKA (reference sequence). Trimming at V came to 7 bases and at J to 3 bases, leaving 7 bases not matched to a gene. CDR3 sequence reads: CSGNSGMTDTQYF. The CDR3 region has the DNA TGCAGTGGAAACAGCGGGATGACAGATACGCAGTATTTT.

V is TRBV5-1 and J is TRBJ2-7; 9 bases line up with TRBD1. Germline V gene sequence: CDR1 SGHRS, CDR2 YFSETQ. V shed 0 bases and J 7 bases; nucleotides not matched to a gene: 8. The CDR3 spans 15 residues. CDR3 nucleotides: TGCGCCAGCAGCTTGGAGGGGGACAGGGTCGGGGAGCAGTACTTC. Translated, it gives CASSLEGDRVGEQYF.

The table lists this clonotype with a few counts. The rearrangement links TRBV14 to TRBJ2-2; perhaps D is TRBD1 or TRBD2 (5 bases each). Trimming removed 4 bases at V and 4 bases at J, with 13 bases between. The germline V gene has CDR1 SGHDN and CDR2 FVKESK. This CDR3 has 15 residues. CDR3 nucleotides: TGTGCCAGCAGCCCAGGTCTGGGGGTCACCGGGGAGCTGTTTTTT. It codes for CASSPGLGVTGELFF.

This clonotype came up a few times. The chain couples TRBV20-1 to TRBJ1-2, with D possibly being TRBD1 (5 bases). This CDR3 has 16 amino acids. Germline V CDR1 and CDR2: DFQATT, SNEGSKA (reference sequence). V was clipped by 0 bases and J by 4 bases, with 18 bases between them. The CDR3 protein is CSAREMDDLTGYGYTF. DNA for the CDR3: TGCAGTGCTAGAGAGATGGACGATCTCACAGGCTATGGCTACACCTTC.

The CDR3 loop reads CASSPTPSGVTYNEQFF. The CDR3 nucleotides read TGCGCCAGCAGCCCAACCCCTAGCGGGGTGACCTACAATGAGCAGTTCTTC. The V call is TRBV5-1, the J call TRBJ2-1; TRBD2 matches at 9 bases. V trimming: 4 bases; J trimming: 2 bases; junction bases outside the gene matches: 10. Germline V gene sequence: CDR1 SGHRS, CDR2 YFSETQ. The CDR3 is made up of 17 amino acids.

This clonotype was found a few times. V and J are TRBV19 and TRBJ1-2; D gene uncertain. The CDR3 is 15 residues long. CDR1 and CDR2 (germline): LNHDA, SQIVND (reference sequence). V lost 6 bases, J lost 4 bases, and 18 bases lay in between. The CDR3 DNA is TGTGCCAGTAGGGCCCCCGGACGGAAAATCTATGGCTACACCTTC. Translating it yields CASRAPGRKIYGYTF.

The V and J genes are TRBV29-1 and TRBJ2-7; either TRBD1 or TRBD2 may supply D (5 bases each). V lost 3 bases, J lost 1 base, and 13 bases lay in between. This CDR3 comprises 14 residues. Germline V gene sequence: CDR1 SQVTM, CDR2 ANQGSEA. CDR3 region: CSVDRRDGSYEQYF. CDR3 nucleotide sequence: TGCAGCGTTGATCGACGGGACGGGTCCTACGAGCAGTACTTC.

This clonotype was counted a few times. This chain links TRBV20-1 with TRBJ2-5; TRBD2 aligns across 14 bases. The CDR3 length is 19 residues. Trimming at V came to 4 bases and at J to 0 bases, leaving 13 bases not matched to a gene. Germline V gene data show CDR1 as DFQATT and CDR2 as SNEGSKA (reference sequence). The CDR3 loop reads CSATGTSGGQSRYQETQYF. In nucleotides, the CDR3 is TGCAGTGCTACCGGGACTAGCGGGGGACAATCAAGGTACCAAGAGACCCAGTACTTC.

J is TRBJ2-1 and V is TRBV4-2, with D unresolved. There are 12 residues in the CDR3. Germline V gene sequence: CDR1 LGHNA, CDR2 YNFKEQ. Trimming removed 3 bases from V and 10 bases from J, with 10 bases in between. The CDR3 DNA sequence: TGTGCCAGCAGCCAGGCGGAGTGGGAGCAGTTCTTC. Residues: CASSQAEWEQFF.

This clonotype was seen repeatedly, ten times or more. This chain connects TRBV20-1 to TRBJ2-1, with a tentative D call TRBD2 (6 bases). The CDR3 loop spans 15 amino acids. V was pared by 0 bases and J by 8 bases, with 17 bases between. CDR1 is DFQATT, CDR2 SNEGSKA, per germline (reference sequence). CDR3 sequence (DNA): TGCAGTGCTAGAGACTACTTTAAAGCGGGCGATGAGCAGTTCTTC. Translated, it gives CSARDYFKAGDEQFF.

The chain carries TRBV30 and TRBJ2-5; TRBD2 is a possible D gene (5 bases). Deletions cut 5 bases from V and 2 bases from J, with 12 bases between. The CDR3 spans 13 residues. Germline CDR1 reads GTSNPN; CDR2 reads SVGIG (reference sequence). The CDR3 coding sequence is TGTGCCTGGGGCCGGGGTAAACAAGAGACCCAGTACTTC. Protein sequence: CAWGRGKQETQYF.